This record concerns one T cell receptor beta chain sequence. Data came from immunoSEQ multiplex PCR; TCRdb stores just in-frame clones and leaves some out. The sample includes approximately 50,000 clones, 94% of them seen just once. These data belong to a study of technical replicates of blood from a few donors. CDR1 MDHEN and CDR2 SYDVKM come from the germline V gene. The CDR3 covers 11 residues. Trimming took off 3 bases at V and 3 bases at J, with 3 bases between the two ends. V and J are TRBV28 and TRBJ2-7, with D unclear. Sequencing used T cells isolated from PBMCs. This clonotype was obtained from a human donor in good health. The CDR3 reads CASSFLYEQYF. In DNA form, the CDR3 reads TGTGCCAGCAGTTTTCTCTACGAGCAGTACTTC.